This passage covers 14 T cell receptor beta chains from one sample sequenced in a study of regulatory T cells in long-lasting Graves disease. The authors built TCR beta libraries using iRepertoire HTBI primers and Arm-PCR of CDR3 regions. TCRdb fed the multiplex PCR reads into MiXCR, producing one record per CDR3 protein. This table has approximately 500,000 distinct CDR3 sequences, roughly 21% appearing once. Noted time point: persistent/refractory GD, antithyroid drugs over 5 years with positive TRAb. Preparation of the TCR library used RNA extracted from PBMCs. The sequencing here drew on peripheral blood mononuclear cells (PBMCs), taken when the disease was refractory, from a patient treated with antithyroid drugs. The receptors come from a female donor with Graves disease.

V usage is TRBV6-2 or TRBV6-3 and J usage is TRBJ2-7, with D possibly being TRBD2 (5 bases). CDR1 and CDR2 from the germline V gene are MNHEY and SVGEGT. V shed 6 bases and J shed 2 bases, with 17 bases lying between them. The CDR3 runs to 15 residues. The CDR3 protein is CASSQQLSGPYEQYF. CDR3 DNA: TGTGCCAGCAGCCAACAACTAAGCGGCCCCTACGAGCAGTACTTC.

V usage is TRBV5-1 and J usage is TRBJ2-7; perhaps TRBD2 as D (7 bases). The CDR3 covers 16 residues. The germline V gene encodes CDR1 SGHRS and CDR2 YFSETQ. V was pared by 5 bases and J by 3 bases, with 21 bases between. CDR3 loop: CASRPARGGPDYEQYF. In DNA, the CDR3 is TGCGCCAGCAGACCCGCTCGCGGGGGCCCAGACTACGAGCAGTACTTC.

This clonotype came up many times. V gene TRBV24-1 combines with J gene TRBJ2-5; D is undetermined. Germline lookup yields CDR1 KGHDR and CDR2 SFDVKD. Deletions cut 5 bases from V and 1 base from J, with 7 bases between. The CDR3 is 13 amino acids. CDR3 in amino acids: CATSGTLQETQYF. The CDR3 bases are TGTGCCACCAGTGGGACGCTCCAAGAGACCCAGTACTTC.

This chain connects TRBV27 to TRBJ1-1; D is unclear. Germline CDR1 is MNHEY and CDR2 is SMNVEV (reference sequence). The CDR3 is 16 residues long. Between the trimmed V and J ends, which lost 1 base and 4 bases, there was a span of 16 bases. Written as DNA, the CDR3 is TGTGCCAGCAGTTTATATGTTTCGGGGATCGGCACTGAAGCTTTCTTT. Protein sequence: CASSLYVSGIGTEAFF.

This clonotype was counted many times. The chain links TRBV12-3 or TRBV12-4 to TRBJ1-4, with D possibly matching TRBD1 (5 bases). Trimming pared 3 bases from V and 10 bases from J, leaving 9 bases between. CDR3 length: 12 residues. The CDR3, as DNA: TGTGCCAGCAGTTTCTGGGGGGGAAAACTGTTTTTT. This translates into CASSFWGGKLFF.

The chain employs TRBV29-1 and TRBJ2-7; no definite D call. Germline-derived CDR1 and CDR2 are SQVTM and ANQGSEA. The CDR3 extends over 12 amino acids. Trimming cost V 3 bases and J 2 bases, with 8 bases left between them. CDR3 DNA: TGCAGCGTTGATACCGGGCCCTACGAGCAGTACTTC. This codes for CSVDTGPYEQYF.

There are many counts of this clonotype. The chain couples TRBV7-9 to TRBJ2-7; D is unresolved. This CDR3 comprises 12 residues. Germline CDR1 is SEHNR and CDR2 is FQNEAQ (reference sequence). Trimming cost V 5 bases and J 5 bases, with 10 bases left between them. The CDR3 sequence: CASSLLPHEQYF. The CDR3, as DNA: TGTGCCAGCAGCCTGCTCCCCCACGAGCAGTACTTC.

The sample holds a few counts of this clonotype. This chain links TRBV20-1 with TRBJ2-7; D perhaps matches TRBD1 (5 bases). V lost 1 base and J lost 6, with 16 bases in between. CDR1 and CDR2 (germline): DFQATT, SNEGSKA (reference sequence). This CDR3 region has 14 residues. CDR3 region: CSARGGGPRGEQYF. In nucleotides, the CDR3 is TGCAGTGCTAGAGGTGGCGGCCCAAGGGGCGAGCAGTACTTC.

The CDR3 coding sequence is TGTGCCATCAGTGAGTCGGGCCAGAAGTACGAGCAGTACTTC. Translated: CAISESGQKYEQYF. The chain recombines TRBV10-3 with TRBJ2-7, with D hard to call. Germline-derived CDR1 and CDR2 are ENHRY and SYGVKD. This CDR3 region has 14 residues. The ends were cut back, 0 bases at V and 4 bases at J, with 10 bases in the middle.

This clonotype was detected many times. The chain couples TRBV11-2 to TRBJ2-7; D call uncertain. The V end was cut by 4 bases, the J end by 0 bases, with 10 bases between. The CDR3 contains 14 residues. Germline V gene data show CDR1 as SGHAT and CDR2 as FQNNGV. CDR3: CASSSPGNSYEQYF. Written as DNA, the CDR3 is TGTGCCAGCAGCTCCCCCGGTAACTCCTACGAGCAGTACTTC.

Many counts were recorded for this clonotype. The chain combines TRBV7-8 with TRBJ1-5; D might be TRBD1 (6 bases). Trimming stripped 0 bases from V and 6 bases from J, with 9 bases between. The CDR3 is made up of 14 amino acids. Germline values: CDR1 SGHVS, CDR2 FQNEAQ. CDR3 region: CASSLAPGVQPQHF. The CDR3 DNA follows: TGTGCCAGCAGCTTAGCCCCAGGGGTTCAGCCCCAGCATTTT.

J is TRBJ2-7 and V is TRBV14; 7 nucleotides line up with TRBD1. The CDR3 consists of 15 residues. V was pared by 2 bases and J by 3 bases, with 7 bases of the junction left unmatched. The germline V gene has CDR1 SGHDN and CDR2 FVKESK. The DNA for the CDR3 is TGTGCCAGCAGCCAAAAGTTGGCAGGGGGCTACGAGCAGTACTTC. This gives the protein CASSQKLAGGYEQYF.

The sample holds many counts of this clonotype. V is TRBV6-1 and J is TRBJ1-2; D ambiguous. The ends were cut back, 6 bases at V and 2 bases at J, with 10 bases in the middle. Germline CDR1 and CDR2: MNHNS and SASEGT. There are 13 residues in the CDR3. CDR3 residues: CASSSNGNYGYTF. Here the CDR3 DNA reads TGTGCCAGCAGCTCCAATGGCAACTATGGCTACACCTTC.

About this clonotype itself: This sequence may be a read error, since a much larger clone differs from it by one base. This rearrangement joins TRBV7-9 to TRBJ2-5, with a weak D call TRBD1 (6 bases). This CDR3 contains 14 residues. Germline-derived CDR1 and CDR2 are SEHNR and FQNEAQ (reference sequence). CDR3 sequence reads: CVSSLEGGQETQYF. The CDR3 DNA reads as TGTGTCAGCAGCTTAGAAGGGGGCCAAGAGACCCAGTACTTC.